These T cell receptor beta chains were read from a single sample in a study of blood T cell repertoires in COVID-19. Sequencing used immunoSEQ multiplex PCR; TCRdb keeps in-frame clones, though not all of them. The repertoire holds under 250,000 clones, with 65% to 85% as singletons. The sequenced sample consisted of peripheral blood. These receptors came from a man aged 45-65 years with active or convalescent COVID-19. CDR3s include the opening cysteine and the closing phenylalanine or tryptophan. A D gene is named only where the DNA matches it firmly. A clone size is listed for some rows: how often the clone was seen (once, few, many), or a class if it is expanded.

D	size	V	J	DNA	CDR3
NA	NA	TRBV4-2	TRBJ2-1	TGTGCCAGCAGCCAAGAGCCGGGAGCCTACAATGAGCAGTTCTTC	CASSQEPGAYNEQFF
NA	NA	TRBV6-5	TRBJ2-7	TGTGCCAGTAGTCCTTCCTACGCGGGGCTCGAGCAGTACTTC	CASSPSYAGLEQYF
NA	few	TRBV29-1	TRBJ2-1	TGCAGCGTTGCGCCCAGGGCTATCTACAATGAGCAGTTCTTC	CSVAPRAIYNEQFF
TRBD1	once	TRBV2	TRBJ1-5	TGTGCCAGCAGTGTTGGACAGGGTAGCAATCAGCCCCAGCATTTT	CASSVGQGSNQPQHF
NA	NA	TRBV27	TRBJ2-7	TGTGCCAGCAGTTTATCAGGGGTTCGGGAGCAGTACTTC	CASSLSGVREQYF
TRBD2	NA	TRBV24-1	TRBJ2-1	TGTGCCACCAGTGATCGCTCTAGCGGGGGGGCTATCAATGAGCAGTTCTTC	CATSDRSSGGAINEQFF
TRBD2	once	TRBV18	TRBJ2-3	TGTGCCAGCTCCCCCGGACTAGCGATAGATACGCAGTATTTT	CASSPGLAIDTQYF
NA	NA	TRBV2	TRBJ2-1	TGTGCCAGCACCGTCGCAGGGTTGAATGAGCAGTTCTTC	CASTVAGLNEQFF
NA	NA	TRBV9	TRBJ1-4	TGTGCCAGCAGCGTAGCTTCGCAGGGAACTAATGAAAAACTGTTTTTT	CASSVASQGTNEKLFF
TRBD1	NA	TRBV3-1/TRBV3-2	TRBJ2-1	TGTGCCAGTCGGGACAGTACGGCGCATGAGCAGTTCTTC	CASRDSTAHEQFF
TRBD2	NA	TRBV11-2	TRBJ2-7	TGTGCCAGCAGCTTACGCGGGGGGGGTCCCTACGAGCAGTACTTC	CASSLRGGGPYEQYF
TRBD2	NA	TRBV3-1/TRBV3-2	TRBJ2-1	TGTGCCACCGGGACTAGCGGATACAATGAGCAGTTCTTC	CATGTSGYNEQFF
NA	NA	TRBV7-8	TRBJ1-5	TGTGCCAGCAGCCCCCAGACAGTTCCAGATCAGCCCCAGCATTTT	CASSPQTVPDQPQHF
NA	NA	TRBV30	TRBJ1-2	TGTGCCTGGAATGTCGGAGCTAACTATGGCTACACCTTC	CAWNVGANYGYTF
TRBD1	once	TRBV6-5	TRBJ1-1	TGTGCCAGCACCGAGGGGCTCAGGGGGAGGGCTTTCTTT	CASTEGLRGRAFF
NA	NA	TRBV7-8	TRBJ2-7	TGTGCCAGCAGCCCCTCACCCGGAGAGTCCTACGAGCAGTACTTC	CASSPSPGESYEQYF
TRBD1	many	TRBV29-1	TRBJ1-5	TGCAGCGTCCAAGAGGGGGCAGGGCCCCAGCATTTT	CSVQEGAGPQHF
NA	NA	TRBV3-1/TRBV3-2	TRBJ1-4	TGTGCCAGCAGCCAAGGGGGGACGGGGGGTGAAAAACTGTTTTTT	CASSQGGTGGEKLFF
NA	NA	TRBV5-1	TRBJ2-3	TGCGCCAGCAGCTTGGCGGGCGGGGCCCTCACAGATACGCAGTATTTT	CASSLAGGALTDTQYF
TRBD1	NA	TRBV5-6	TRBJ2-2	TGTGCCAGCAGCTTGGCACTCCGGGACAGGGCTTCGAACACCGGGGAGCTGTTTTTT	CASSLALRDRASNTGELFF
NA	NA	TRBV6-1	TRBJ2-7	TGTGCCAGCAGTGAAGCAGGGGAAGGGGTCTCACTCCTAAGCTACGAGCAGTACTTC	CASSEAGEGVSLLSYEQYF
NA	NA	TRBV4-3	TRBJ2-3	TGCGCCAGCAGCCAAGGTACGGGATCGACAGATACGCAGTATTTT	CASSQGTGSTDTQYF
TRBD2	NA	TRBV2	TRBJ2-1	TGTGCCAGCGGGGGGGGAGCCTACAATGAGCAGTTCTTC	CASGGGAYNEQFF
NA	NA	TRBV18	TRBJ1-2	TGTGCCAGCTCACCACCCGTCCAGAACTATGGCTACACCTTC	CASSPPVQNYGYTF
NA	NA	TRBV29-1	TRBJ1-2	TGCAGCGTTGGTGGCGAGACGGTGGGCGGCTACACCTTC	CSVGGETVGGYTF